This entry features one T cell receptor beta chain sequence. The data are from a study of blood T cell repertoires in COVID-19. Seattle patient enrollment occurred during active infection, with longitudinal follow-up thereafter. In the source study's methods: Reference gene primer amplification gave estimated nucleated cell counts. The method was immunoSEQ multiplex PCR; TCRdb's version includes in-frame clones alone and lacks a portion of them. V, J and clone size are taken as reported in that table, and D and trimming were inferred from the DNA itself. The sample records roughly 400,000 clones, 87% being singletons. The CDR3 contains 13 residues. In germline, CDR1 is MNHEY, CDR2 SVGAGI. V shed 6 bases and J 8 bases; nucleotides not matched to a gene: 9.

Sequenced input: peripheral blood. The clonotype was recovered from a woman aged 55-75 years with COVID-19, enrolled during active disease. V and J are TRBV6-5 and TRBJ1-1; 7 bases are a match to TRBD1. The chain's CDR3 is CASRVTGFLEAFF. The CDR3 bases are TGTGCCAGCAGGGTGACAGGGTTTCTGGAAGCTTTCTTT.